Shown below are 6 T cell receptor beta chains from a single sample sequenced in a study of response to subunit inactivated influenza vaccine. MiXCR, applied by TCRdb to the RT-PCR reads, yields one record per CDR3 protein. The sample holds hundreds of thousands of distinct CDR3 sequences, about 15% seen once. The sequences come from PBMCs from blood, collected less than 15 days before vaccination. These receptors originate from a man over 45 who received an inactivated influenza vaccine.

The chain recombines TRBV5-6 with TRBJ2-1; perhaps TRBD1 as D (7 bases). Germline values: CDR1 SGHDT, CDR2 YYEEEE. Trimming shortened V by 0 bases and J by 7 bases, and 17 bases separated the two germline ends. The CDR3 has 16 amino acids. CDR3 nucleotide sequence: TGTGCCAGCAGCTTGGCCATCAGGGGGGTGCTGAATGAGCAGTTCTTC. This encodes CASSLAIRGVLNEQFF.

This clonotype was observed at least ten times. V usage is TRBV12-3 or TRBV12-4 and J usage is TRBJ1-5; TRBD1 might be the D (5 bases). V lost 5 bases to trimming and J lost 1 base, with 9 bases between them. This CDR3 is 14 amino acids long. Here the CDR3 reads CASSGTASNQPQHF. The CDR3 DNA reads as TGTGCCAGCAGTGGGACCGCAAGCAATCAGCCCCAGCATTTT.

This sequence joins TRBV7-9 and TRBJ2-1, with D possibly being TRBD1 (5 bases). Trimming left V 4 bases short and J 12 bases short, with 22 bases between. The germline gives CDR1 SEHNR, CDR2 FQNEAQ (reference sequence). The CDR3 has 15 amino acids. The CDR3: CASSSQGRAPQGQFF. The CDR3 DNA reads as TGTGCCAGCAGCTCTCAGGGTCGCGCGCCCCAGGGGCAGTTCTTC.

V is TRBV7-9 and J is TRBJ2-7, with D tentatively TRBD1 (6 bases). The CDR3 runs to 12 residues. V lost 9 bases, J lost 3 bases, and 12 bases lay in between. Germline values: CDR1 SEHNR, CDR2 FQNEAQ (reference sequence). CDR3 bases: TGTGCCAGTGCGGCGGACAGCTACGAGCAGTACTTC. Amino acid sequence: CASAADSYEQYF.

This chain uses TRBV2 with TRBJ2-6; no clear D gene. The CDR3 has 13 residues. Germline loops: CDR1 SNHLY, CDR2 FYNNEI. V was shortened by 4 bases and J by 7 bases, with 8 bases between the two germline ends. CDR3 DNA: TGTGCCAGCAGTGGGACCCTCGCCAACGTCCTGACTTTC. It encodes CASSGTLANVLTF. The full variable domain, with the rest looked up from reference TRBV2 and TRBJ2-6, is EPEVTQTPSHQVTQMGQEVILRCVPISNHLYFYWYRQILGQKVEFLVSFYNNEISEKSEIFDDQFSVERPDGSNFTLKIRSTKLEDSAMYFCASSGTLANVLTFGAGSRLTVL.

This clonotype was detected only a few times. This chain connects TRBV29-1 to TRBJ1-2, with D unresolved. CDR3 length: 13 amino acids. V lost 6 bases and J 4 bases, leaving 15 bases between the germline ends. Germline lookup yields CDR1 SQVTM and CDR2 ANQGSEA. Here the CDR3 DNA reads TGCAGCGTCGCACCTCTCACGGGCTATGGCTACACCTTC. As protein: CSVAPLTGYGYTF.